This entry features one T cell receptor beta chain sequence. With 3 bases removed from V and 4 bases from J, the gap between germline ends came to 14 bases. This CDR3 comprises 14 residues. Germline CDR1 and CDR2: SGDLS and YYNGEE. The data originate from a study of blood T cell repertoires in COVID-19. Study context: The samples span acute and convalescent COVID-19 from the United States, Italy and Spain. The cDNA or gDNA used as material had been derived from T cells, B-cell-depleted T cells, or PBMCs.

In the authors' methods: Estimated nucleated cell counts came from reference gene primer amplification. Method: immunoSEQ multiplex PCR; TCRdb's copy keeps in-frame clones and lacks some. V and J calls and clone size come straight from that table; D and trimming were deduced from the DNA. In the table there are 130,000 to 150,000 clones, roughly 90% of which are singletons. V usage is TRBV9 and J usage is TRBJ2-7; maybe TRBD2 (6 bases). The sample was peripheral blood. The receptor's source is a woman between 50 and 59 years old with acute or convalescent COVID-19. CDR3 bases: TGTGCCAGCAGCGCCTGGGACTCCAGATACGAGCAGTACTTC. This translates into CASSAWDSRYEQYF.